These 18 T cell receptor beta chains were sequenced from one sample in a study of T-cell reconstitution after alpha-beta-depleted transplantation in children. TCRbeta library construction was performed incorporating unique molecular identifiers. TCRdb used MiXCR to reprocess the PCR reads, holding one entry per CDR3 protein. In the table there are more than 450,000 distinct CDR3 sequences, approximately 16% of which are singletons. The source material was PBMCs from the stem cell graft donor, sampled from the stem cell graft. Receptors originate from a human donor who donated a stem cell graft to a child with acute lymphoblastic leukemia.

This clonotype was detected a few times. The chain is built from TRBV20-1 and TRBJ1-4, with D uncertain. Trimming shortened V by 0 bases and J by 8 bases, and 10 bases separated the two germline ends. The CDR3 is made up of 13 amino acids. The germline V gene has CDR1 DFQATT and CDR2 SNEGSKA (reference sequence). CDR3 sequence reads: CSAREGSREKLFF. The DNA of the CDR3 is TGCAGTGCTAGAGAGGGCAGTAGGGAAAAACTGTTTTTT.

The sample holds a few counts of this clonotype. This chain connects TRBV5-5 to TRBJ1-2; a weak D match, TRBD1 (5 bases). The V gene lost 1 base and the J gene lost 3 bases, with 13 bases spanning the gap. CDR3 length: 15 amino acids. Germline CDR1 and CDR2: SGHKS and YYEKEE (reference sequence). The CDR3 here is CASSLYFQGHYGYTF. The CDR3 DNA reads TGTGCCAGCAGCTTGTATTTTCAGGGACACTATGGCTACACCTTC.

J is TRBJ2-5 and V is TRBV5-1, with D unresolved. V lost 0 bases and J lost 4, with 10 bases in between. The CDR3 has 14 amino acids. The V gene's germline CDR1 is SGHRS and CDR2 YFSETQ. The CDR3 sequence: CASSLDARTETQYF. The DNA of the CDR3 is TGCGCCAGCAGCTTGGATGCCCGGACAGAGACCCAGTACTTC.

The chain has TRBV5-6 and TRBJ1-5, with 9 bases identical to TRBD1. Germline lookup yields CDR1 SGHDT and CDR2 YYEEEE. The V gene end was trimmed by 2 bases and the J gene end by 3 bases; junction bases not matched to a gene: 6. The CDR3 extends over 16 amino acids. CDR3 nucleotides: TGTGCCAGCAGCTTTCGGACAGGGGCCTCCAATCAGCCCCAGCATTTT. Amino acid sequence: CASSFRTGASNQPQHF. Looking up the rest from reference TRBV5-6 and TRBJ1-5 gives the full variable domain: DAGVTQSPTHLIKTRGQQVTLRCSPKSGHDTVSWYQQALGQGPQFIFQYYEEEERQRGNFPDRFSGHQFPNYSSELNVNALLLGDSALYLCASSFRTGASNQPQHFGDGTRLSIL.

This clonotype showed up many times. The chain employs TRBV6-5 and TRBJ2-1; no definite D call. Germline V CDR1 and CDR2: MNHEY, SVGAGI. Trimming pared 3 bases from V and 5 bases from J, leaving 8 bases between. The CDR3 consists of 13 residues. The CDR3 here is CASSYDRHNEQFF. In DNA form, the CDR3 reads TGTGCCAGCAGTTATGACCGACACAATGAGCAGTTCTTC.

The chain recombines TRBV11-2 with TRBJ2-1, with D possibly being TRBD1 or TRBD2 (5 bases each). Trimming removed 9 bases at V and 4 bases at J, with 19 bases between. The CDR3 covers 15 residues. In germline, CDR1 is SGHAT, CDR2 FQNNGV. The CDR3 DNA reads TGTGCCAGGGGGTGGGGACGCAGTTGTTACAATGAGCAGTTCTTC. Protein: CARGWGRSCYNEQFF.

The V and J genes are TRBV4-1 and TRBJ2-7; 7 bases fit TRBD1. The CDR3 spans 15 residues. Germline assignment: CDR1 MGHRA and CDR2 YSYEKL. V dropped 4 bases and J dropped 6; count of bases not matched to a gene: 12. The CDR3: CASSPDGTATTEQYF. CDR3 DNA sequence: TGCGCCAGCAGCCCTGATGGGACAGCCACGACCGAGCAGTACTTC.

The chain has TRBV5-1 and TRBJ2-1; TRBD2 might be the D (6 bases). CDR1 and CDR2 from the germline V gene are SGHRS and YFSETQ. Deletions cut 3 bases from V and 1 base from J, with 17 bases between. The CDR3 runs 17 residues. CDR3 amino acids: CASSSQAGRQSYNEQFF. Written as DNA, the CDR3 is TGCGCCAGCAGCTCTCAAGCCGGGAGACAATCCTACAATGAGCAGTTCTTC.

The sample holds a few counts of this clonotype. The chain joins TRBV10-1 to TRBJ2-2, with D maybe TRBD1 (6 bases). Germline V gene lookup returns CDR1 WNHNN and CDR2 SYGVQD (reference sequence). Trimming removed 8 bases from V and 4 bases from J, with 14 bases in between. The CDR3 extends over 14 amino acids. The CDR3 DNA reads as TGCGCCAGCCAAGGGGGACAAGGCACCGGGGAGCTGTTTTTT. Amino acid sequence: CASQGGQGTGELFF.

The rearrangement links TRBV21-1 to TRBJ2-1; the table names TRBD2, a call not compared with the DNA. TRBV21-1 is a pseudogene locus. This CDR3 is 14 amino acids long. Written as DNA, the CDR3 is TGTGCCAGCAGCAAGGAGCGGGAGCCAAATGAGCAGTTCTTC. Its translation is CASSKEREPNEQFF.

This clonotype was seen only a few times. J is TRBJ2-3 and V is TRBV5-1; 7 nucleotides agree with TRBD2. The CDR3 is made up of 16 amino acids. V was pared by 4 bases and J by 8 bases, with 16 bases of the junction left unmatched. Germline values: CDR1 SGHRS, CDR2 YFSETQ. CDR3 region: CASSPQAGRSVATQYF. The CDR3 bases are TGCGCCAGCAGCCCTCAAGCGGGAAGGTCGGTGGCTACGCAGTATTTT.

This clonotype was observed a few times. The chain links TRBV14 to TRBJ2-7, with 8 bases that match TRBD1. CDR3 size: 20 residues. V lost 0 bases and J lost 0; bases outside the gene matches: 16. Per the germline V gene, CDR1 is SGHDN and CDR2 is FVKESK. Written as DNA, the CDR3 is TGTGCCAGCAGCCAAGATGCAGCGACAGGGGACTTGCGAAGCTCCTACGAGCAGTACTTC. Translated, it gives CASSQDAATGDLRSSYEQYF.

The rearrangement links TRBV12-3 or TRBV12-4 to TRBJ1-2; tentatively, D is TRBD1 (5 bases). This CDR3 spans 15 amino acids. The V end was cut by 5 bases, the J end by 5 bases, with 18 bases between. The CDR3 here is CASSLNRLKVYGYTF. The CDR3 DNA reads TGTGCCAGCAGTCTAAACAGGTTAAAGGTGTATGGCTACACCTTC.

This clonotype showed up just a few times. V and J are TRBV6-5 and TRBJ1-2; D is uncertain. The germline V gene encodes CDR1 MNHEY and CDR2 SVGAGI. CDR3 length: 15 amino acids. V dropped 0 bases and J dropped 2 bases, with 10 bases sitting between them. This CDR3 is CASSYSSTANYGYTF. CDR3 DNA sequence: TGTGCCAGCAGTTACTCGAGCACAGCCAACTATGGCTACACCTTC.

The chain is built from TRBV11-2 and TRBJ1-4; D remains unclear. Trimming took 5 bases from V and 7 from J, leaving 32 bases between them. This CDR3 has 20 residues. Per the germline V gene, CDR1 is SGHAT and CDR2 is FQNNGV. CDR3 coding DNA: TGTGCCAGCAGCCTGAACTCCCTAGCCCCCTACCTGCCAGGCAGTGAAAAACTGTTTTTT. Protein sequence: CASSLNSLAPYLPGSEKLFF.

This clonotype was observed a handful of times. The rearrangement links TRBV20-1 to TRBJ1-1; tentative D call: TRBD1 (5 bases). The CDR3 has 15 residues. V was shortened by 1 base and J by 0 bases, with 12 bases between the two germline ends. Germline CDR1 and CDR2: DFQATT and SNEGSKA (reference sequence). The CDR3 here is CSARGAGSLNTEAFF. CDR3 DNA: TGCAGTGCTAGAGGGGCAGGGAGCTTGAACACTGAAGCTTTCTTT.

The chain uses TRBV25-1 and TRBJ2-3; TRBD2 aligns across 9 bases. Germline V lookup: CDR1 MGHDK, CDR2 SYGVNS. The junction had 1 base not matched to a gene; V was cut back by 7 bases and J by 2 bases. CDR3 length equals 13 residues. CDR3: CASTSGNTDTQYF. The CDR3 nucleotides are TGTGCCAGCACTAGCGGGAACACAGATACGCAGTATTTT.

CDR3 sequence (DNA): TGTGCCAGCAGACATAAAATCTACACAGATACGCAGTATTTT. Translating it yields CASRHKIYTDTQYF. This rearrangement joins TRBV3-1 to TRBJ2-3; D not resolved. CDR3 length: 14 residues. Germline V gene sequence: CDR1 LGHDT, CDR2 YNNKEL (reference sequence). The V gene lost 6 bases and the J gene lost 2 bases, with 12 bases spanning the gap.